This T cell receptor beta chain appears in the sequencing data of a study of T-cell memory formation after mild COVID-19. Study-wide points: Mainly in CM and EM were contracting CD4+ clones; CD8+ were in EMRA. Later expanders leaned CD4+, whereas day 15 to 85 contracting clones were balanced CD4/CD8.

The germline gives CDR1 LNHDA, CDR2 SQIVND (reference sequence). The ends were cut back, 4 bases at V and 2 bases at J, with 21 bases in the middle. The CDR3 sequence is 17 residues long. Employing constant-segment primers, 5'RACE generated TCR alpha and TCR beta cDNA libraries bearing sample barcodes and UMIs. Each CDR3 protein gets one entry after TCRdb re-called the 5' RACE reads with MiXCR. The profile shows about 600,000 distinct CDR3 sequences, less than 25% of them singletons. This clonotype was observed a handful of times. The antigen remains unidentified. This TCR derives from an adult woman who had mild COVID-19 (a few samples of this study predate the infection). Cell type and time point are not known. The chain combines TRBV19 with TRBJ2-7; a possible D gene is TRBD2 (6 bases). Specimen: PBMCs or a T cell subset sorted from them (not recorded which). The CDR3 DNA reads TGTGCCAGTAGTAAAGCGGGTGGCAGATCCGCTACCTACGAGCAGTACTTC. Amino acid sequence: CASSKAGGRSATYEQYF.